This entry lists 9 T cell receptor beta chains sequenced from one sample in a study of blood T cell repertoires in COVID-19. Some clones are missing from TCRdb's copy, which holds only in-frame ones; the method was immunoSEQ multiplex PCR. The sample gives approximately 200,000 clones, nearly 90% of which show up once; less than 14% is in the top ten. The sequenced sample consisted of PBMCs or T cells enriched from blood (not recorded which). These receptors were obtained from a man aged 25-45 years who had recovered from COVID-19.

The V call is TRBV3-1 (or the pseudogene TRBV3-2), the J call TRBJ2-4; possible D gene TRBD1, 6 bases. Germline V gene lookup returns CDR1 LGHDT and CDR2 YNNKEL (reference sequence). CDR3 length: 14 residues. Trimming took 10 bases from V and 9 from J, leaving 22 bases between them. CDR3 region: CATSQGRELGIQYF. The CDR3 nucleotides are TGTGCCACCTCACAGGGTAGGGAGTTAGGCATTCAGTACTTC.

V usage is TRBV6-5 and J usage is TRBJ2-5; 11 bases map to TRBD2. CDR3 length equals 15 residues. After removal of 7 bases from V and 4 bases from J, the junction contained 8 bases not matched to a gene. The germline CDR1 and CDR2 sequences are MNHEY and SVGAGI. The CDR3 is CASTTLAGGRETQYF. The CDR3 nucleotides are TGTGCCAGCACGACTCTAGCGGGGGGTCGAGAGACCCAGTACTTC.

For the CDR3, the DNA is TGCAGTGCTAGTATTCCAGGGGATTTTCTGTCTTTATATGGCTACACCTTC. It is translated as CSASIPGDFLSLYGYTF. The rearrangement links TRBV20-1 to TRBJ1-2, with a tentative D call TRBD1 (6 bases). Trimming took 3 bases from V and 5 from J, leaving 25 bases between them. CDR1 and CDR2 (germline): DFQATT, SNEGSKA (reference sequence). The CDR3 covers 17 residues.

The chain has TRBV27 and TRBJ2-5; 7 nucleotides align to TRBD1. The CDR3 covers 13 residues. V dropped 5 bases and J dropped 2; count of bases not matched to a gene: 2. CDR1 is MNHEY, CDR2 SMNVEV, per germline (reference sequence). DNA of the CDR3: TGTGCCAGCAGTCACAGGGGACAAGAGACCCAGTACTTC. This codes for CASSHRGQETQYF.

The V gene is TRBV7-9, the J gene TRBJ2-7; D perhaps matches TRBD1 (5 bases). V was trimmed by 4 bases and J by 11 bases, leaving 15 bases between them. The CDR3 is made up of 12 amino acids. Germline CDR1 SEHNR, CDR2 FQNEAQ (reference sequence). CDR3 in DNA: TGTGCCAGCAGCTCACAGTTGACAGCCAAGTACTTC. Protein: CASSSQLTAKYF.

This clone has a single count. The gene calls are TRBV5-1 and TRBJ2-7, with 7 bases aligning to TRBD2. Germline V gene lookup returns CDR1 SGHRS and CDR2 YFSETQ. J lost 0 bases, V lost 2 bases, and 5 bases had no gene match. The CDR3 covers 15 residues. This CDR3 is CASSFLGGNSYEQYF. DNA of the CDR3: TGCGCCAGCAGCTTTCTCGGGGGGAACTCCTACGAGCAGTACTTC.

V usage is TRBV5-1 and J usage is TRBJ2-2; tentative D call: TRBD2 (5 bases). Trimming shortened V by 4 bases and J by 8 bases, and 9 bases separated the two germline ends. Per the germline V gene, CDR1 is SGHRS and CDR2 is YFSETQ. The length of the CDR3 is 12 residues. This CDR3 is CASSRTRGELFF. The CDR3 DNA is TGCGCCAGCAGCCGAACTAGGGGGGAGCTGTTTTTT. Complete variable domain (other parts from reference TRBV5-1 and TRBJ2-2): KAGVTQTPRYLIKTRGQQVTLSCSPISGHRSVSWYQQTPGQGLQFLFEYFSETQRNKGNFPGRFSGRQFSNSRSEMNVSTLELGDSALYLCASSRTRGELFFGEGSRLTVL.

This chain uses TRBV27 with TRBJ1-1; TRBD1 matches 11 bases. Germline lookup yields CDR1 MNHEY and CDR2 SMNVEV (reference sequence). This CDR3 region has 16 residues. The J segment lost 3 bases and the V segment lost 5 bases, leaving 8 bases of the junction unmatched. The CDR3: CASSRRTGGGHTEAFF. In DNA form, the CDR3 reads TGTGCCAGCAGTAGAAGGACAGGGGGCGGGCACACTGAAGCTTTCTTT.

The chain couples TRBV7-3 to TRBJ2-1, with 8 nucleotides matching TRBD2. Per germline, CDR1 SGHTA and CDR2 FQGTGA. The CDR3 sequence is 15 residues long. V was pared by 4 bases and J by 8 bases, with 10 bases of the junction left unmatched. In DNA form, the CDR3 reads TGTGCCAGCAGCTCTGGGACTAGTCCGAGCCATGAGCAGTTCTTC. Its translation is CASSSGTSPSHEQFF.